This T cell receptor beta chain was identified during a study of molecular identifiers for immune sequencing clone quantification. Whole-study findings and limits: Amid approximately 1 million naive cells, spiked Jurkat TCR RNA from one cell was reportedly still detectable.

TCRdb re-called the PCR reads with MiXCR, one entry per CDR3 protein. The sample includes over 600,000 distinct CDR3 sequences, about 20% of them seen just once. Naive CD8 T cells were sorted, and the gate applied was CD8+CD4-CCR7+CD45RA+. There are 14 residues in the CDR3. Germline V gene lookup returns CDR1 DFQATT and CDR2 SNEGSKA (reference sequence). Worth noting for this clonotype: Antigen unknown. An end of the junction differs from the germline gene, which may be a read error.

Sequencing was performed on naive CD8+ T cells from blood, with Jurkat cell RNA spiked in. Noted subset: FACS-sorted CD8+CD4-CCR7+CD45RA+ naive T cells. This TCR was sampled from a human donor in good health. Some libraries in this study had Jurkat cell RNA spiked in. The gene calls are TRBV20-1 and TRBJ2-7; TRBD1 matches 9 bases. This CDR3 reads CSASSGTGSYEQCF. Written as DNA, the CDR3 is TGCAGTGCTAGCTCCGGGACAGGGTCCTACGAGCAGTGCTTC.